This T cell receptor beta chain is drawn from a study of cytomegalovirus exposure and HLA in healthy donors. On the study more broadly: Membership in the Caucasian-associated ancestry cluster was found for around four fifths of fewer than 450 genotyped donors.

This clone has a handful of counts. Its target is not known. Study-wide results and caveats: Across donors, presence/absence analyses took sequencing depth to be roughly uniform. Most subjects had HLA-A and HLA-B alleles reportedly predicted accurately by TCR beta sequences. Follow-up analysis found HLA locus-dependent TCR association rates, highest for DRB1 and lowest for HLA-C.

Researchers ran the PCR with 60 Vbeta and 13 Jbeta primers. The assay was immunoSEQ multiplex PCR, and TCRdb's table has in-frame clones only and misses some. The table shows over 100,000 clones, with nearly 80% occurring only once. Germline-derived CDR1 and CDR2 are LGHNA and YSLEER. V was clipped by 0 bases and J by 7 bases, with 15 bases between them. This CDR3 has 16 residues. The genes are TRBV4-3 and TRBJ1-4; weak D call: TRBD1 (5 bases). The sample comprised PBMCs. The sequence came from a male donor in good health and CMV-seronegative. CDR3 residues: CASSQDRGGAGEKLFF. In DNA, the CDR3 is TGCGCCAGCAGCCAAGATCGCGGAGGGGCGGGTGAAAAACTGTTTTTT.